These 19 T cell receptor beta chains share one sample of origin, sequenced in a study of T cells after yellow fever vaccination. In TCRdb, the 5' RACE reads were re-called with MiXCR into one record per CDR3 protein. Of 450,000 to 550,000 distinct CDR3 sequences in the sample, around a fifth were seen once. The sequencing here drew on PBMCs, taken roughly 23 days after the first yellow fever vaccination. The receptors derive from a young man who received the YFV17D yellow fever vaccine.

This clonotype has just a few counts. The chain is built from TRBV29-1 and TRBJ2-4; D gene ambiguous. The CDR3 spans 12 residues. V was shortened by 5 bases and J by 7 bases, with 12 bases between the two germline ends. Germline loops: CDR1 SQVTM, CDR2 ANQGSEA. The CDR3 loop is CSVWSVWNIQYF. In DNA, the CDR3 is TGCAGCGTTTGGTCGGTTTGGAACATTCAGTACTTC.

This clonotype has ten or more counts. This chain uses TRBV5-1 with TRBJ2-1; tentative D call: TRBD2 (5 bases). The germline V and J ends were trimmed by 0 bases and 2 bases, with 12 bases remaining between them. The germline CDR1 and CDR2 sequences are SGHRS and YFSETQ. The CDR3 spans 16 residues. The CDR3 is CASSLAGLLAYNEQFF. The CDR3 DNA reads TGCGCCAGCAGCTTGGCCGGACTCTTGGCCTACAATGAGCAGTTCTTC.

The chain combines TRBV7-3 with TRBJ2-1; no clear D gene. Germline V lookup: CDR1 SGHTA, CDR2 FQGTGA. The CDR3 covers 15 residues. The V end was cut by 4 bases, the J end by 7 bases, with 17 bases between. Written as DNA, the CDR3 is TGTGCCAGCAGCTACGGACCCTACGATGGTAATGAGCAGTTCTTC. It translates to CASSYGPYDGNEQFF.

This clonotype was counted a few times. The chain has TRBV19 and TRBJ2-7; 7 nucleotides line up with TRBD2. V was pared by 5 bases and J by 3 bases, with 16 bases of the junction left unmatched. The germline CDR1 and CDR2 sequences are LNHDA and SQIVND (reference sequence). The CDR3 extends over 17 amino acids. The CDR3 reads CASSAILAGGRDYEQYF. CDR3 nucleotide sequence: TGTGCCAGTAGTGCTATTTTGGCCGGGGGGAGAGACTACGAGCAGTACTTC. Together with reference TRBV19 and TRBJ2-7, the CDR3 gives the full variable domain: DGGITQSPKYLFRKEGQNVTLSCEQNLNHDAMYWYRQDPGQGLRLIYYSQIVNDFQKGDIAEGYSVSREKKESFPLTVTSAQKNPTAFYLCASSAILAGGRDYEQYFGPGTRLTVT.

CDR3 region: CATSPGPATGELFF. The DNA of the CDR3 is TGTGCCACCTCCCCAGGGCCGGCCACCGGGGAGCTGTTTTTT. The gene calls are TRBV24-1 and TRBJ2-2; perhaps TRBD1 as D (5 bases). V was shortened by 9 bases and J by 4 bases, with 14 bases between the two germline ends. The germline gives CDR1 KGHDR, CDR2 SFDVKD. CDR3 length: 14 amino acids.

The CDR3 loop reads CASSPPGMEGNEQFF. CDR3 nucleotide sequence: TGTGCCAGCAGCCCCCCCGGGATGGAGGGTAATGAGCAGTTCTTC. This chain links TRBV11-3 with TRBJ2-1, with D perhaps TRBD2 (6 bases). Germline V gene data show CDR1 as SGHNT and CDR2 as YENEEA. The CDR3 length is 15 residues. Trimming took off 5 bases at V and 7 bases at J, with 18 bases between the two ends.

This clonotype was found a few times. The chain combines TRBV2 with TRBJ2-2, with TRBD2 matching over 11 bases. V shed 1 base, J shed 4 bases, and the junction held 8 bases outside the gene matches. CDR1 and CDR2 (germline): SNHLY, FYNNEI. The CDR3 covers 18 residues. CDR3 nucleotides: TGTGCCAGCAGTGAAGGCCTAGCGGGGGGCCTGGTCACCGGGGAGCTGTTTTTT. Its translation: CASSEGLAGGLVTGELFF.

The V gene is TRBV5-4, the J gene TRBJ2-5, with 8 bases identical to TRBD2. V shed 1 base and J 5 bases; nucleotides not matched to a gene: 7. Germline V gene lookup returns CDR1 SGHNT and CDR2 YYREEE (reference sequence). This CDR3 is 15 amino acids long. CDR3 in amino acids: CASSLLGGGPETQYF. CDR3 DNA sequence: TGTGCCAGCAGCTTGCTCGGCGGGGGGCCTGAGACCCAGTACTTC.

This clonotype was picked up a small number of times. V usage is TRBV19 and J usage is TRBJ2-5; no clear D gene. Germline values: CDR1 LNHDA, CDR2 SQIVND (reference sequence). The CDR3 runs 15 residues. Between the trimmed V and J ends, which lost 2 bases and 0 bases, there was a span of 10 bases. CDR3 sequence reads: CASSIRTGYQETQYF. CDR3 nucleotides: TGTGCCAGTAGTATAAGAACGGGCTACCAAGAGACCCAGTACTTC.

At least ten counts were recorded for this clonotype. CDR3 amino acids: CASSEGINTEAFF. CDR3 sequence (DNA): TGTGCCAGCAGTGAAGGTATCAACACTGAAGCTTTCTTT. This rearrangement joins TRBV2 to TRBJ1-1; D not resolved. The germline V gene encodes CDR1 SNHLY and CDR2 FYNNEI. V was pared by 1 base and J by 2 bases, with 5 bases between. CDR3 length: 13 residues. The full variable domain, completed using reference TRBV2 and TRBJ1-1, is EPEVTQTPSHQVTQMGQEVILRCVPISNHLYFYWYRQILGQKVEFLVSFYNNEISEKSEIFDDQFSVERPDGSNFTLKIRSTKLEDSAMYFCASSEGINTEAFFGQGTRLTVV.

This clonotype was counted only a few times. The chain couples TRBV28 to TRBJ2-3; D gene uncertain. Trimming cost V 6 bases and J 4 bases, with 14 bases left between them. CDR1 is MDHEN, CDR2 SYDVKM, per germline. This CDR3 comprises 14 residues. Written as DNA, the CDR3 is TGTGCCAGCAGCCCCGCGTCCCGGCCAGATACGCAGTATTTT. Its translation: CASSPASRPDTQYF. Supplemented by reference TRBV28 and TRBJ2-3, the full variable domain reads DVKVTQSSRYLVKRTGEKVFLECVQDMDHENMFWYRQDPGLGLRLIYFSYDVKMKEKGDIPEGYSVSREKKERFSLILESASTNQTSMYLCASSPASRPDTQYFGPGTRLTVL.

The chain recombines TRBV6-1 with TRBJ2-7; tentatively, D is TRBD1 or TRBD2 (5 bases each). The CDR3 totals 15 residues. Germline CDR1 reads MNHNS; CDR2 reads SASEGT. The germline V and J ends were trimmed by 5 bases and 2 bases, with 16 bases remaining between them. The CDR3 is CASSTPVRGAYEQYF. As DNA, the CDR3 is TGTGCCAGCAGTACCCCGGTAAGAGGGGCCTACGAGCAGTACTTC.

This clonotype was seen more than once but under ten times. The genes are TRBV5-1 and TRBJ2-1; D gene unclear. Trimming removed 0 bases from V and 1 base from J, with 8 bases in between. The CDR3 has 15 amino acids. CDR1 is SGHRS and CDR2 is YFSETQ in the germline V gene. CDR3 DNA sequence: TGCGCCAGCAGCTTGGCCTTAGGGTCCTACAATGAGCAGTTCTTC. Translation: CASSLALGSYNEQFF. The full variable domain, with the rest looked up from reference TRBV5-1 and TRBJ2-1, is KAGVTQTPRYLIKTRGQQVTLSCSPISGHRSVSWYQQTPGQGLQFLFEYFSETQRNKGNFPGRFSGRQFSNSRSEMNVSTLELGDSALYLCASSLALGSYNEQFFGPGTRLTVL.

This clonotype came up a few times. The rearrangement uses TRBV28 and TRBJ2-4; D possibly corresponds to TRBD2 (5 bases). Per germline, CDR1 MDHEN and CDR2 SYDVKM. The germline V and J ends were trimmed by 7 bases and 2 bases, with 12 bases remaining between them. This CDR3 region has 14 residues. The CDR3 region has the DNA TGTGCCAGCATCCCCGGGGTTTCCAAAAACATTCAGTACTTC. Protein sequence: CASIPGVSKNIQYF. The full variable domain, rest sourced from reference TRBV28 and TRBJ2-4, is DVKVTQSSRYLVKRTGEKVFLECVQDMDHENMFWYRQDPGLGLRLIYFSYDVKMKEKGDIPEGYSVSREKKERFSLILESASTNQTSMYLCASIPGVSKNIQYFGAGTRLSVL.

V gene TRBV4-2 combines with J gene TRBJ2-3, with a weak D call TRBD1 (5 bases). V lost 0 bases and J lost 0, with 7 bases in between. The length of the CDR3 is 15 residues. The V gene's germline CDR1 is LGHNA and CDR2 YNFKEQ. The CDR3 spells CASSQEGRSTDTQYF. The CDR3 DNA sequence: TGTGCCAGCAGCCAAGAGGGGCGGAGCACAGATACGCAGTATTTT.

V is TRBV6-2 or TRBV6-3 and J is TRBJ2-1; D is possibly TRBD1 or TRBD2 (5 bases each). Trimming stripped 0 bases from V and 12 bases from J, with 12 bases between. The germline V gene encodes CDR1 MNHEY and CDR2 SVGEGT. This CDR3 comprises 13 residues. The CDR3 here is CASSYSRGAWQFF. DNA of the CDR3: TGTGCCAGCAGTTACTCGCGAGGGGCCTGGCAGTTCTTC.

Regarding this clonotype: A much larger clone differs from this one at a single base, so this may be a read error. The V and J genes are TRBV14 and TRBJ1-5; 7 nucleotides agree with TRBD1. The CDR3 totals 13 residues. From germline, CDR1 is SGHDN and CDR2 FVKESK. This CDR3 is CASSQDRNQPPHF. For the CDR3, the DNA is TGTGCCAGCAGCCAGGACAGGAATCAGCCCCCGCATTTT.

This clonotype has at least ten counts. CDR3 in amino acids: CASSATDTQYF. The CDR3 DNA sequence: TGTGCCAGCAGCGCCACAGATACGCAGTATTTT. This chain connects TRBV9 to TRBJ2-3, with D hard to call. The CDR3 contains 11 residues. Per germline, CDR1 SGDLS and CDR2 YYNGEE. Trimming removed 3 bases at V and 2 bases at J, with 1 base between.

The genes are TRBV20-1 and TRBJ1-2; 7 bases are shared with TRBD1. Germline values: CDR1 DFQATT, CDR2 SNEGSKA (reference sequence). CDR3 length equals 14 residues. V lost 4 bases and J lost 7; bases outside the gene matches: 12. This CDR3 reads CSATKGRGQGGYTF. Written as DNA, the CDR3 is TGCAGTGCTACCAAGGGGAGGGGGCAAGGTGGCTACACCTTC.